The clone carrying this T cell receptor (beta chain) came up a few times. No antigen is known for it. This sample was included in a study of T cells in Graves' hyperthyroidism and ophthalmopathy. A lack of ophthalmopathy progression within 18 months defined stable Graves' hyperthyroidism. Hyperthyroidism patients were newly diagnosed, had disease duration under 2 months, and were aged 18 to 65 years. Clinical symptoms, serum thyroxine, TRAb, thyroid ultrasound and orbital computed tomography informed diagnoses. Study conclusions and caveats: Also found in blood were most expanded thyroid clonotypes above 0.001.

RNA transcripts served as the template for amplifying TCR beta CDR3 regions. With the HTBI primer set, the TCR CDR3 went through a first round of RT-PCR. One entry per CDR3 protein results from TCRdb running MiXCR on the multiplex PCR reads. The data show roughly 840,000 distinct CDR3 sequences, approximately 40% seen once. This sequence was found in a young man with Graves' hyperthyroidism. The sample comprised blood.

The CDR3 region is CASSLFGQQETQYF. The CDR3 bases are TGTGCCAGCAGCTTATTCGGACAGCAAGAGACCCAGTACTTC. The rearrangement uses TRBV9 and TRBJ2-5; a weak D match, TRBD1 (6 bases). This CDR3 comprises 14 residues. V lost 4 bases, J lost 2 bases, and 12 bases lay in between. Germline V CDR1 and CDR2: SGDLS, YYNGEE.